The sequence of this T cell receptor (beta chain) was determined in a study of control samples from healthy donors and cancer patients. This table comes from immunoSEQ multiplex PCR, and its TCRdb copy is limited to in-frame clones, with some not included. The table shows tens of thousands of clones, with approximately 90% occurring only once. The CDR3 has 16 amino acids. Per the germline V gene, CDR1 is SGHKS and CDR2 is YYEKEE (reference sequence). Trimming left V 5 bases short and J 6 bases short, with 18 bases between. The source material was PBMCs. This receptor was obtained from a man aged 25-40 years with colorectal cancer. This sequence joins TRBV5-5 and TRBJ1-6, with a possible D match to TRBD1 (6 bases). The CDR3 DNA reads TGTGCCAGCAGGGTGGACGGGGGGCGAGTTAATTCACCCCTCCACTTT. Its translation is CASRVDGGRVNSPLHF.